Each of the 10 T cell receptor beta chains below was sequenced from the same sample in a study of beta chain features in type 1 diabetes. Isolated RNA was reverse transcribed in full, so expressed TCRB transcripts were sequenced. Assay: immunoSEQ multiplex PCR; the TCRdb copy retains only in-frame clones and omits some. The sample lists 900,000 or so clones, roughly 16% occurring once. The source material was naive CD4+ T cells from blood. The origin of the receptors is a woman between 18 and 30 years old in good health.

The chain carries TRBV18 and TRBJ2-1; D is unclear. Germline CDR1 reads KGHSH; CDR2 reads LQKENI. This CDR3 is 13 amino acids long. Trimming cost V 1 base and J 6 bases, with 7 bases left between them. CDR3 region: CASSPRRANEQFF. The CDR3 DNA sequence: TGTGCCAGCTCACCACGCCGGGCCAATGAGCAGTTCTTC.

Remarks on this clone: The same CDR3 arises from other DNA sequences in this sample as well. The rearrangement uses TRBV5-1 and TRBJ2-6; weak D call: TRBD1 (6 bases). V was shortened by 2 bases and J by 2 bases, with 8 bases between the two germline ends. Germline V lookup: CDR1 SGHRS, CDR2 YFSETQ. This CDR3 spans 15 amino acids. CDR3 in amino acids: CASSLEGAGANVLTF. DNA for the CDR3: TGCGCCAGCAGCTTAGAGGGGGCTGGGGCCAACGTCCTGACTTTC.

This rearrangement joins TRBV11-1 to TRBJ2-2; D ambiguous. The V end lost 4 bases, the J end lost 9 bases, and 6 bases lay between the germline ends. The CDR3 loop spans 11 amino acids. CDR1 and CDR2 (germline): SGHAT, FQDESV (reference sequence). This CDR3 reads CASSSGWELFF. The CDR3 DNA reads as TGTGCCAGCAGCTCTGGTTGGGAGCTGTTTTTT.

The rearrangement links TRBV7-6 to TRBJ2-2; no firm D call. Trimming stripped 3 bases from V and 3 bases from J, with 11 bases between. Germline CDR1 reads SGHVS; CDR2 reads FNYEAQ. The CDR3 sequence is 15 residues long. CDR3 sequence reads: CASSLRLGYTGELFF. For the CDR3, the DNA is TGTGCCAGCAGCTTGCGGCTCGGGTACACCGGGGAGCTGTTTTTT.

This clone was picked up a small number of times. The chain combines TRBV6-1 with TRBJ2-7; D unclear. Germline-derived CDR1 and CDR2 are MNHNS and SASEGT. The CDR3 is 15 amino acids. V was trimmed by 2 bases and J by 6 bases, leaving 17 bases between them. For the CDR3, the DNA is TGTGCCAGCAGTGAACTCCGGGCCATACCAAGCGAGCAGTACTTC. Encoded protein: CASSELRAIPSEQYF.

As DNA, the CDR3 is TGTGCCAGCAGACCCCCTAGCGGGAGGGGGGAAGAGACCCAGTACTTC. As protein: CASRPPSGRGEETQYF. This chain uses TRBV27 with TRBJ2-5; 12 bases are a match to TRBD2. The J segment lost 3 bases and the V segment lost 6 bases, leaving 8 bases of the junction unmatched. This CDR3 is built from 16 residues. CDR1 and CDR2 from the germline V gene are MNHEY and SMNVEV (reference sequence).

The chain combines TRBV9 with TRBJ2-3; no definite D call. V was trimmed by 2 bases and J by 6 bases, leaving 16 bases between them. The CDR3 sequence is 15 residues long. The germline CDR1 and CDR2 sequences are SGDLS and YYNGEE. The CDR3 loop reads CASSVSTHNSDTQYF. In DNA, the CDR3 is TGTGCCAGCAGCGTGTCTACCCACAATTCGGATACGCAGTATTTT.

A remark on this clone: The same CDR3 arises from other DNA sequences in this sample as well. V and J are TRBV10-2 and TRBJ2-1, with D unclear. Trimming cost V 3 bases and J 0 bases, with 3 bases left between them. The CDR3 covers 13 residues. The germline gives CDR1 WSHSY, CDR2 SAAADI. This CDR3 reads CASSESSYNEQFF. The CDR3, as DNA: TGCGCCAGCAGTGAAAGCTCCTACAATGAGCAGTTCTTC.

DNA of the CDR3: TGTGCCATCAGTGAGACTTGGGGCTACACCTTC. Protein product: CAISETWGYTF. The chain uses TRBV10-3 and TRBJ1-2; D remains ambiguous. The ends were cut back, 2 bases at V and 8 bases at J, with 6 bases in the middle. This CDR3 is 11 amino acids long. Germline CDR1 ENHRY, CDR2 SYGVKD.

This clone was picked up a small number of times. The genes are TRBV7-3 and TRBJ2-1; weak D call: TRBD2 (7 bases). The V end was cut by 0 bases, the J end by 10 bases, with 19 bases between. The CDR3 is 16 residues long. Germline loops: CDR1 SGHTA, CDR2 FQGTGA. CDR3 region: CASSLTGLSGGGEQFF. As DNA, the CDR3 is TGTGCCAGCAGCTTAACGGGACTATCAGGAGGGGGAGAGCAGTTCTTC.